These T cell receptor beta chains were read from a single sample in a study of cytomegalovirus exposure and HLA in healthy donors. This table comes from immunoSEQ multiplex PCR, and its TCRdb copy is limited to in-frame clones, with some not included. The sample comprises 100,000 to 150,000 clones, over 75% of which are singletons, and almost 6% rests with the top ten. The sequencing input was PBMCs. The source is a middle-aged woman in good health and CMV-seropositive. The CDR3 runs from the conserved cysteine through the conserved F or W.

CDR3aa: CASSITAEAFF
j_gene: TRBJ1-1
v_gene: TRBV19

CDR3aa: CASSPRTSGFRDTQYF
j_gene: TRBJ2-3
v_gene: TRBV5-6

CDR3aa: CASSDPEGWEGTDTQYF
j_gene: TRBJ2-3
v_gene: TRBV9

CDR3aa: CASSYQRLAGKDNEQFF
j_gene: TRBJ2-1
v_gene: TRBV7-8

CDR3aa: CASSFKALIGGQPQHF
j_gene: TRBJ1-5
v_gene: TRBV7-9

CDR3aa: CASSPRTSGGSTGELFF
j_gene: TRBJ2-2
v_gene: TRBV2

CDR3aa: CASIQQGAGGYTF
j_gene: TRBJ1-2
v_gene: TRBV6-5

CDR3aa: CASSYENRGPGYGYTF
j_gene: TRBJ1-2
v_gene: TRBV2

CDR3aa: CASSLRQTNSPLHF
j_gene: TRBJ1-6
v_gene: TRBV7-9

CDR3aa: CASSQDVGGLHTDTQYF
j_gene: TRBJ2-3
v_gene: TRBV4-3

CDR3aa: CAINPGTQETQYF
j_gene: TRBJ2-5
v_gene: TRBV10-3

CDR3aa: CASSSTTDTQYF
j_gene: TRBJ2-3
v_gene: TRBV9

CDR3aa: CASIQGDPEAFF
j_gene: TRBJ1-1
v_gene: TRBV2

CDR3aa: CASRNHVNTEAFF
j_gene: TRBJ1-1
v_gene: TRBV30

CDR3aa: CASFSGQGSLFEQYF
j_gene: TRBJ2-7
v_gene: TRBV27

CDR3aa: CASSFIEPYEQYF
j_gene: TRBJ2-7
v_gene: TRBV5-8

CDR3aa: CASSPGAQIDYEQYF
j_gene: TRBJ2-7
v_gene: TRBV5-4

CDR3aa: CAWRAPGGTDGYTF
j_gene: TRBJ1-2
v_gene: TRBV30

CDR3aa: CASSERRSSYEQYF
j_gene: TRBJ2-7
v_gene: TRBV6-1

CDR3aa: CASSFATGSYNEQFF
j_gene: TRBJ2-1
v_gene: TRBV5-5

CDR3aa: CASSRFTTGDNEQFF
j_gene: TRBJ2-1
v_gene: TRBV6-5

CDR3aa: CASSGDSDSTDTQYF
j_gene: TRBJ2-3
v_gene: TRBV10-2

CDR3aa: CASSLEIRGDNSPLHF
j_gene: TRBJ1-6
v_gene: TRBV5-1

CDR3aa: CASSLSAGEWGNTIYF
j_gene: TRBJ1-3
v_gene: TRBV27

CDR3aa: CASSQQGSEQYF
j_gene: TRBJ2-7
v_gene: TRBV28

CDR3aa: CASSGGTYYEQYF
j_gene: .
v_gene: TRBV2

CDR3aa: CSVAVRGPAYEQYF
j_gene: TRBJ2-7
v_gene: TRBV29-1

CDR3aa: CASSEVGTGSNMNF
j_gene: TRBJ2-7
v_gene: TRBV10-2

CDR3aa: CASSARSWASGYTGELFF
j_gene: TRBJ2-2
v_gene: TRBV6-1

CDR3aa: CASSFGGGRAQETQYF
j_gene: TRBJ2-5
v_gene: TRBV7-3

CDR3aa: CASSIRDRTTQPQHF
j_gene: TRBJ1-5
v_gene: TRBV19

CDR3aa: CASSAVPGQGLSRNQPQHF
j_gene: TRBJ1-5
v_gene: TRBV6-1

CDR3aa: CASSLAGGESQETQYF
j_gene: TRBJ2-5
v_gene: TRBV5-6

CDR3aa: CASSTIGQGGKTEAFF
j_gene: TRBJ1-1
v_gene: TRBV28

CDR3aa: CASSLPTSGSGNEQFF
j_gene: TRBJ2-1
v_gene: TRBV5-6

CDR3aa: CASSDSEKLFF
j_gene: TRBJ1-4
v_gene: TRBV9

CDR3aa: CASSEPVGGNTEAFF
j_gene: TRBJ1-1
v_gene: TRBV25-1

CDR3aa: CASSLVGDQPQHF
j_gene: TRBJ1-5
v_gene: TRBV7-2

CDR3aa: CASRNPGDGYTF
j_gene: TRBJ1-2
v_gene: TRBV6-5

CDR3aa: CASSGGGQVSYNEQFF
j_gene: TRBJ2-1
v_gene: TRBV2

CDR3aa: CASAKGQGIGNTIYF
j_gene: TRBJ1-3
v_gene: TRBV9